Listed below are T cell receptor beta chains from one sample, sequenced in a study of blood T cell repertoires in COVID-19. Clones were read by immunoSEQ multiplex PCR, and TCRdb kept only the in-frame ones, dropping some. This sample carries 60,000 to 85,000 clones, 75% to 90% of them seen once, and the ten largest clones take 15% to 20%. The sequencing sample was made of peripheral blood. The receptors were sampled from a man aged 65 to 85 who had recovered from COVID-19. The CDR3 runs from the conserved cysteine through the conserved F or W. Each record gives: V gene, clone size, D gene, J gene, CDR3 DNA, CDR3 protein. A D gene is named only where the DNA matches it firmly. Size is omitted from some rows. Given values are once, few, many or a class for expanded clones.

TRBV5-4	medium-sized	TRBD1	TRBJ1-2	TGTGCCAGCAGTATCGGAGGAATTCAGGGGGCAAGAAACTATGGCTACACCTTC	CASSIGGIQGARNYGYTF
TRBV28	-	TRBD1	TRBJ2-3	TGTGCCAGCACCCGGCCGGGACAGGGTAAAGAGTGGACAGATACGCAGTATTTT	CASTRPGQGKEWTDTQYF
TRBV4-1	-	-	TRBJ1-5	TGCGCCAGCAGCCAAGATCGTGGCAGGGCCCAGCAGCCCCAGCATTTT	CASSQDRGRAQQPQHF
TRBV11-3	-	-	TRBJ2-3	TGTGCCAGCAGCTTAGAGGGGGGAGGTCTGACAGATACGCAGTATTTT	CASSLEGGGLTDTQYF
TRBV3-1/TRBV3-2	-	TRBD1	TRBJ1-6	TGTGCCAGCAGCCAAGGGGACAGGGGTAACTCACCCCTCCACTTT	CASSQGDRGNSPLHF
TRBV11-2	-	TRBD2	TRBJ2-7	TGTGCCAGCAGCTTGGCGGGGGAATACGAGCAGTACTTC	CASSLAGEYEQYF
TRBV11-2	-	TRBD2	TRBJ2-1	TGTGCCAGCAGCCGACTAGCGGGAGGTCTTGAGCAGTTCTTC	CASSRLAGGLEQFF
TRBV11-1	-	-	TRBJ2-1	TGTGCCAGCAGCTTCTCAGGACAGATTTACAATGAGCAGTTCTTC	CASSFSGQIYNEQFF
TRBV7-2	-	-	TRBJ1-2	TGTGCCAGCAGCTTACCCCGAGGTCGCGGCTACACCTTC	CASSLPRGRGYTF
TRBV9	-	-	TRBJ2-2	TGTGCCAGCAGCGCCCACACCACCGGGGAGCTGTTTTTT	CASSAHTTGELFF
TRBV27	-	TRBD1	TRBJ2-7	TGTGCCAGCAGTCCGGGACAGGGGACCTTCTACGAGCAGTACTTC	CASSPGQGTFYEQYF
TRBV29-1	-	TRBD2	TRBJ2-1	TGCAGCGTTGCTAGCGGGAGTAGTATCTACAATGAGCAGTTCTTC	CSVASGSSIYNEQFF
TRBV6-1	-	TRBD2	TRBJ2-1	TGTGCCAGCAGTGAACGATCCCGCGGGGGGGCCGGTGAGCAGTTCTTC	CASSERSRGGAGEQFF
TRBV5-8	few	-	TRBJ2-2	TGTGCCAGCAGCTTTCTGACAGGATCTGCCGGGGAGCTGTTTTTT	CASSFLTGSAGELFF
TRBV5-1	-	TRBD1	TRBJ2-2	TGCGCCAGTATGGTCGGGACAGGGATTACCGGGGAGCTGTTTTTT	CASMVGTGITGELFF
TRBV19	-	-	TRBJ1-1	TGTGCCAGTACCCGAGAGAGGATTAGTGAAGCTTTCTTT	CASTRERISEAFF
TRBV9	-	TRBD2	TRBJ2-1	TGTGCCAGCAGCGTAGGGGCTAGCGGGGTCTACAATGAGCAGTTCTTC	CASSVGASGVYNEQFF
TRBV18	-	TRBD2	TRBJ2-7	TGTGCCAGCTCACCACGGACTAGCGGGGGAACCTACGAGCAGTACTTC	CASSPRTSGGTYEQYF
TRBV11-2	-	TRBD1	TRBJ2-5	TGTGCCAGCACTTTTACAGGGGAAGAGACCCAGTACTTC	CASTFTGEETQYF
TRBV23-1	once	TRBD1	TRBJ1-1	TGCGCCAGCAGCCACCGGGACAGGGGTTTTGAGACTGAAGCTTTCTTT	CASSHRDRGFETEAFF
TRBV27	-	TRBD2	TRBJ2-5	TGTGCCAGCAGCGGACTAGCGGGAGGGGAGACCCAGTACTTC	CASSGLAGGETQYF
TRBV10-3	-	TRBD2	TRBJ2-2	TGTGCCATCACCCGGACTAGCGGGGGCTCGAACACCGGGGAGCTGTTTTTT	CAITRTSGGSNTGELFF
TRBV7-9	-	-	TRBJ2-2	TGTGCCAGCAGCCCGAGGAACACCGGGGAGCTGTTTTTT	CASSPRNTGELFF
TRBV5-5	-	-	TRBJ2-2	TGTGCCAGCAGCCCTACGCGAGGAGCCGGGGAGCTGTTTTTT	CASSPTRGAGELFF
TRBV4-2	-	-	TRBJ2-1	TGTGCCAGCAGCCAAGCTGATGAGCAGTTCTTC	CASSQADEQFF
TRBV27	-	TRBD1	TRBJ1-2	TGTGCCAGCAGCTCGGGACAGGACTATGGCTACACCTTC	CASSSGQDYGYTF
TRBV5-5	few	-	TRBJ1-1	TGTGCCAGCAGACGGGCCCTGGGGGGAAACACTGAAGCTTTCTTT	CASRRALGGNTEAFF
TRBV4-3	-	-	TRBJ2-6	TGCGCCAGCAGCCAAGTTTTGCAGGGGATATTCTCTGGGGCCAACGTCCTGACTTTC	CASSQVLQGIFSGANVLTF
TRBV7-2	once	-	TRBJ1-2	TGTGCCAGCAGCTTATTATATGGCTACACCTTC	CASSLLYGYTF
TRBV4-3	few	-	TRBJ1-2	TGCGCCAGCAGCCAGTCGTACAGCTATGGCTACACCTTC	CASSQSYSYGYTF
TRBV25-1	-	TRBD1	TRBJ2-2	TGTGCCAGCAGTGAATGGGACAGGGGGCCCGGGGAGCTGTTTTTT	CASSEWDRGPGELFF
TRBV6-6	few	TRBD2	TRBJ2-1	TGTGCCAGCAGGTCTAGCGGGTCCTCCTACAATGAGCAGTTCTTC	CASRSSGSSYNEQFF
TRBV6-6	-	TRBD1	TRBJ2-3	TGTGCCAGCAGTTACTCCGGGACAGGGGGCTCAGATACGCAGTATTTT	CASSYSGTGGSDTQYF
TRBV5-5	few	TRBD1	TRBJ1-6	TGTGCCAGCAGCCAGGGACAGGGGGCCTCCTATAATTCACCCCTCCACTTT	CASSQGQGASYNSPLHF
TRBV19	-	TRBD1	TRBJ1-1	TGTGCCAGTAGTATGGGACAGGGACCCACTGAAGCTTTCTTT	CASSMGQGPTEAFF
TRBV28	few	-	TRBJ1-4	TGTGCCAGCAGTTTAACGGGGAGGGGCGAAAAACTGTTTTTT	CASSLTGRGEKLFF
TRBV10-3	few	TRBD1	TRBJ1-4	TGTGCCATCAGTGTGGAATTTGACAGGGAATCCGCAACTAATGAAAAACTGTTTTTT	CAISVEFDRESATNEKLFF
TRBV7-2	-	TRBD2	TRBJ2-7	TGTGCCAGCAGCTTAGCGGGACTAGTCGGCGAGCAGTACTTC	CASSLAGLVGEQYF
TRBV7-9	-	TRBD2	TRBJ2-3	TGTGCCAGCAGCTTATCGGCTAGCGGGGGCACAGATACGCAGTATTTT	CASSLSASGGTDTQYF
TRBV6-2/TRBV6-3	many	-	TRBJ2-2	TGTGCCAGCAGTTATGAAGGGTATAGCGCCGGGGAGCTGTTTTTT	CASSYEGYSAGELFF
TRBV7-9	once	TRBD1	TRBJ2-7	TGTGCCAGCAGCAACGGACCGGGACAGAGCTCCTACGAGCAGTACTTC	CASSNGPGQSSYEQYF